These 3 T cell receptor delta chains were sequenced from one sample in a study of Vδ1+ human thymocytes. Study-level findings and limits: In the thymus, TRG and TRD repertoires looked highly polyclonal with Gaussian CDR3 lengths.

Which antigens these TCRs recognize remains unknown. RNA was extracted from the cells and then reverse transcribed. Multiplex PCR used pooled V-gene forward primers and a constant-region reverse primer to amplify CDR3s. TCRdb re-processed the multiplex PCR reads using CATT. This table holds about 54,000 delta-chain clones, more than 15% found once. The sample consisted of Vdelta1+ gamma-delta thymocytes from the thymus. As to subset: FACS-sorted CD3+ TCRalphabeta- TCRVdelta1+ TCRVdelta2- thymocytes. These receptors all stem from a boy in the first two years of life who had congenital heart surgery.

V is TRDV1 and J is TRDJ1; the D is unclear. Germline V CDR1 and CDR2: TSWWSYY, QGS. This CDR3 has 16 residues. The V gene lost 2 bases and the J gene lost 3 bases, with 16 bases spanning the gap. CDR3 in amino acids: CALGERPLSPADKLIF. The CDR3 nucleotides read TGTGCTCTTGGGGAAAGACCTCTTTCCCCTGCCGATAAACTCATCTTT.

This clone appeared a few times. Distinct nucleotide sequences in the sample also encode this CDR3. J is TRDJ1 and V is TRDV1, with TRDD3 matching 8 bases. Germline CDR1 TSWWSYY, CDR2 QGS. V was pared by 3 bases and J by 1 base, with 31 bases of the junction left unmatched. The CDR3 extends over 24 amino acids. The CDR3 sequence: CALGDYKRSYPSLGDWLCTDKLIF. The DNA of the CDR3 is TGTGCTCTTGGGGACTATAAAAGGTCCTACCCCTCCTTGGGGGATTGGTTATGCACCGATAAACTCATCTTT.

The rearrangement uses TRDV1 and TRDJ1, with 10 bases that match TRDD3. CDR3 size: 18 residues. The germline CDR1 and CDR2 sequences are TSWWSYY and QGS. V shed 5 bases, J shed 1 base, and the junction held 13 bases outside the gene matches. CDR3 loop: CALGRLARGIRLTDKLIF. The CDR3 DNA is TGTGCTCTTGGGCGCCTAGCGCGGGGGATACGCCTCACCGATAAACTCATCTTT.